In its sample, the clone carrying this TCR beta chain was seen a few times. The data belong to a study of blood T cells in healthy people across ages. In the study overall: About one barcoded beta molecule was captured per two T cells (by template switching).

A second about 6 to 12 cycle PCR used barcoded and J-beta primers. The template-switch adaptor, which had 12 random nucleotides, put a tag on each cDNA molecule. The yield of each sample was at least 2.5 million CDR3-containing paired-end reads. TCRdb analysed the 5' RACE reads with MiXCR anew, one entry per CDR3 protein. The profile shows 800,000 or so distinct CDR3 sequences, 35% to 60% of them singletons. The CDR3 sequence is 15 residues long. The V end lost 6 bases, the J end lost 5 bases, and 17 bases lay between the germline ends. Per the germline V gene, CDR1 is SGHTA and CDR2 is FQGNSA. The chain recombines TRBV7-2 with TRBJ2-1, with a possible D match to TRBD2 (6 bases). This receptor was identified in an elderly man in good health. Material for sequencing was blood. The CDR3 DNA reads TGTGCCAGCAGTCATTCGGCTAGCGCCAACAATGAGCAGTTCTTC. It codes for CASSHSASANNEQFF.